This T cell receptor beta chain was documented in a study of blood T cells in healthy people across ages. Overall study results and limits: Unsorted PBMC material precluded a definitive naive versus antigen-experienced comparison. Estimates of diversity drawn from one million T cells were considered underestimates.

Comments on this clonotype: What it binds is not known.

The V end lost 1 base, the J end lost 10 bases, and 14 bases lay between the germline ends. Germline lookup yields CDR1 MGHRA and CDR2 YSYEKL. CDR3 length equals 13 residues. Every sample yielded at least 7 million isolated PBMCs. A J-beta primer mix and a sample-barcoded 5' primer were used in a second PCR of roughly 6 to 12 cycles. Each sample yielded at least 3 million CDR3-containing paired-end reads. Each CDR3 protein is one row after TCRdb ran MiXCR on the 5' RACE reads. The profile shows some 900,000 distinct CDR3 sequences, under 30% of them singletons. The V and J genes are TRBV4-1 and TRBJ2-7, with D possibly matching TRBD2 (5 bases). The origin of this receptor is a woman aged 80 or over in good health. The material sequenced was blood. The CDR3 loop is CASSQAGWGTQYF. CDR3 coding DNA: TGCGCCAGCAGCCAAGCGGGGTGGGGTACCCAGTACTTC.